The clone carrying this TCR beta chain showed up just once. These data originate in a study of shared clonotypes between healthy human individuals. Germline assignment: CDR1 LNHNV and CDR2 YYDKDF (reference sequence). V shed 0 bases and J 6 bases; nucleotides not matched to a gene: 9. The CDR3 has 18 amino acids. Clones were sequenced by immunoSEQ multiplex PCR, and TCRdb holds only the in-frame ones, with some missing. The sample shows 550,000 to 800,000 clones, 74% of them seen only once. The receptor was derived from a woman in her twenties or thirties in good health. The sequencing sample was made of memory CD4+ T cells sorted from blood. Subset noted: CD45RA-negative fraction. The chain links TRBV15 to TRBJ2-2, with 11 positions matching TRBD1. The CDR3 region is CATSRDLGQGDLSGELFF. The CDR3 DNA is TGTGCCACCAGCAGAGATCTGGGACAGGGGGATCTGTCCGGGGAGCTGTTTTTT. The whole variable domain, remainder taken from reference TRBV15 and TRBJ2-2, is DAMVIQNPRYQVTQFGKPVTLSCSQTLNHNVMYWYQQKSSQAPKLLFHYYDKDFNNEADTPDNFQSRRPNTSFCFLDIRSPGLGDTAMYLCATSRDLGQGDLSGELFFGEGSRLTVL.